This T cell receptor beta chain was captured by sequencing in a study of identical twins. Notes on the study in general: With beta out-of-frame sequences, excess sharing by twins was weaker. Because invariant MAIT and iNKT cells could be present, zero-insertion analyses could be partly confounded.

CDR1 SGHVS and CDR2 FQNEAQ come from the germline V gene. The CDR3 length is 17 residues. V gave up 5 bases and J gave up 3 bases; unmatched junction bases: 13. MiXCR, run by TCRdb on the 5' RACE reads, gives a single entry per CDR3 protein. The table has hundreds of thousands of distinct CDR3 sequences, about 7% seen once. To note about this clonotype: Its cognate antigen is unknown.

This same sample was also taken into another study, of yellow fever vaccine responses in identical twins.

V is TRBV7-8 and J is TRBJ1-5, with TRBD1 matching 7 bases. The TCR comes from a woman in her late teens or twenties in good health. The specimen sequenced was PBMCs. This CDR3 reads CASSRRTQGQINQPQHF. In DNA form, the CDR3 reads TGTGCCAGCAGCCGACGGACACAGGGGCAAATCAATCAGCCCCAGCATTTT.